These 2 T cell receptor beta chains came from one sample sequenced in a study of cytomegalovirus exposure and HLA in healthy donors. PCR amplification relied on 60 Vbeta primers (plus 13 Jbeta primers). TCRdb's table, derived via immunoSEQ multiplex PCR, lists solely in-frame clones and lacks some. The sample yields 150,000 to 200,000 clones, 60% to 80% seen once. Material: PBMCs. Every receptor here comes from a woman between 40 and 55 years old in good health and CMV-seronegative.

The rearrangement uses TRBV27 and TRBJ2-5, with TRBD2 matching over 10 bases. With the DNA end fitting TRBJ2-7 better, the J assignment may be wrong. This CDR3 comprises 14 residues. The germline gives CDR1 MNHEY, CDR2 SMNVEV (reference sequence). Here the CDR3 reads CASSLALAGTEQYF. As DNA, the CDR3 is TGTGCCAGCAGTTTGGCACTAGCGGGAACCGAGCAGTACTTC.

In its sample, this clone is medium-sized. This rearrangement joins TRBV19 to TRBJ1-4; TRBD1 matches 7 bases. Germline V gene lookup returns CDR1 LNHDA and CDR2 SQIVND (reference sequence). The CDR3 length is 15 residues. The J segment lost 7 bases and the V segment lost 6 bases, leaving 11 bases of the junction unmatched. In nucleotides, the CDR3 is TGTGCCAGTAGCAGCATACAGGGGACGGGTGAAAAACTGTTTTTT. It codes for CASSSIQGTGEKLFF. Full variable domain (outside the CDR3, taken from reference TRBV19 and TRBJ1-4): DGGITQSPKYLFRKEGQNVTLSCEQNLNHDAMYWYRQDPGQGLRLIYYSQIVNDFQKGDIAEGYSVSREKKESFPLTVTSAQKNPTAFYLCASSSIQGTGEKLFFGSGTQLSVL.